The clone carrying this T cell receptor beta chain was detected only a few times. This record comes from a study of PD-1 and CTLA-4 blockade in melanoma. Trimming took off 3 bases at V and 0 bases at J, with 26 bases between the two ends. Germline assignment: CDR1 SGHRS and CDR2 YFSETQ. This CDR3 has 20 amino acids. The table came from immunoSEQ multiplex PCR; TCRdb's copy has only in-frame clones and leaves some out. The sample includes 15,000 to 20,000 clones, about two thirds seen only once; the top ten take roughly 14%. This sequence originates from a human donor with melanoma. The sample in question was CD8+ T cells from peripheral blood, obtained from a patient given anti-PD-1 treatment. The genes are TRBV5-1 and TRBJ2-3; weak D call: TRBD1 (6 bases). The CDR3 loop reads CASSSDSLLAVTSSTDTQYF. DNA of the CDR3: TGCGCCAGCAGCTCGGACAGCCTTCTAGCAGTGACTTCTAGCACAGATACGCAGTATTTT.